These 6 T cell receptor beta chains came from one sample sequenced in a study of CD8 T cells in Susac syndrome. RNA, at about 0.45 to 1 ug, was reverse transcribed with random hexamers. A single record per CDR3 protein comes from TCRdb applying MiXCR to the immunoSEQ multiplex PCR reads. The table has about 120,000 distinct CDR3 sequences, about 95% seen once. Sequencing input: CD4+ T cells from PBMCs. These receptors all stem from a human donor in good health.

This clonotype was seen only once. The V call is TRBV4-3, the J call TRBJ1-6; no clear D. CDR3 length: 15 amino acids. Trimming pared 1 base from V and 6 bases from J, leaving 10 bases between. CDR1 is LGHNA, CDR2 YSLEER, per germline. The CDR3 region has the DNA TGCGCCAGCAGCCAAGGGCGGAAAACTAATTCACCCCTCCACTTT. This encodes CASSQGRKTNSPLHF.

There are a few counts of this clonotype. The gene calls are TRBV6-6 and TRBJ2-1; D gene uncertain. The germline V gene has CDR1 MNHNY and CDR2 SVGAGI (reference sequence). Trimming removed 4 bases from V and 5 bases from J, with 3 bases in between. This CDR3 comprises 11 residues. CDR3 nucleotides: TGTGCCAGCAGTTTTGACAATGAGCAGTTCTTC. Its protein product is CASSFDNEQFF.

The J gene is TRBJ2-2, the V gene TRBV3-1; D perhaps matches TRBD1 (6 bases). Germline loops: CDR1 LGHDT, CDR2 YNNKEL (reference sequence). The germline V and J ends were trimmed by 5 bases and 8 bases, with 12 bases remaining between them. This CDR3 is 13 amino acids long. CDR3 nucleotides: TGTGCCAGCAGCTTGGGGGCAGGAGGGGAGCTGTTTTTT. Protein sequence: CASSLGAGGELFF.

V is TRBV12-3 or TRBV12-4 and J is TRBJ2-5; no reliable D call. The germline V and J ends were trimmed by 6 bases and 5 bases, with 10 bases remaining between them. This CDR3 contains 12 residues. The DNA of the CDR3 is TGTGCCAGCAGCGCTACCCCGGAGACCCAGTACTTC. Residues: CASSATPETQYF.

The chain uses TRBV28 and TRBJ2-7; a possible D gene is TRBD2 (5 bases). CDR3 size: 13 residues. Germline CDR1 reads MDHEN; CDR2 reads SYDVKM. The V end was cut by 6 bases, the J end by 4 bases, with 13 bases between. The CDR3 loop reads CASRREIRYEQYF. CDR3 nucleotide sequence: TGTGCCAGCAGAAGGGAGATCCGGTACGAGCAGTACTTC.

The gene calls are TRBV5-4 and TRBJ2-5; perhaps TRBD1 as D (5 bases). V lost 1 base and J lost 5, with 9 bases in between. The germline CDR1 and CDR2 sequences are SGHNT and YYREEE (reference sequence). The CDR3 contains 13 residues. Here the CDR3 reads CASSLYSGETQYF. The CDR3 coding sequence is TGTGCCAGCAGCTTGTATTCAGGGGAGACCCAGTACTTC. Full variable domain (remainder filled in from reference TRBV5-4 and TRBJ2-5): ETGVTQSPTHLIKTRGQQVTLRCSSQSGHNTVSWYQQALGQGPQFIFQYYREEENGRGNFPPRFSGLQFPNYSSELNVNALELDDSALYLCASSLYSGETQYFGPGTRLLVL.